This T cell receptor beta chain emerged from a study of naive and memory T cell subsets. A UMI-containing oligonucleotide was joined by 3' ligation to the TCR cDNA template. RNA was extracted from under 3 ml of whole blood of healthy adults. Input was about 1 to 1,100 ng of DNase-treated total RNA without cell sorting. Ligated cDNA underwent four rounds of PCR with nested alpha and beta constant region primers and SP2. TCRdb redid the calling of the 5' RACE reads with MiXCR, one entry per CDR3 protein. The repertoire holds 50,000 to 65,000 distinct CDR3 sequences, with 7.6% as singletons. The sample holds many counts of this clonotype. The CDR3 has 13 residues. V dropped 4 bases and J dropped 1 base, with 8 bases sitting between them. Looked up from germline, CDR1 is SGDLS and CDR2 is YYNGEE.

The receptor's source is a female donor in good health. The chain couples TRBV9 to TRBJ1-1; D might be TRBD1 (5 bases). The CDR3 bases are TGTGCCAGCAGCTACGACAGGAACACTGAAGCTTTCTTT. Amino acid sequence: CASSYDRNTEAFF.